These 13 T cell receptor beta chains share one sample of origin, sequenced in a study of Ad26.COV2.S vaccination and SARS-CoV-2 variants. Method: immunoSEQ multiplex PCR; TCRdb's copy keeps in-frame clones and lacks some. The table records some 350,000 clones, about 91% of them present only once. The starting material was peripheral blood, obtained after recovery from COVID-19. All receptors derive from a human donor who had recovered from COVID-19.

V usage is TRBV5-6 and J usage is TRBJ1-2; D uncertain. Per germline, CDR1 SGHDT and CDR2 YYEEEE. V was pared by 1 base and J by 9 bases, with 13 bases between. CDR3 size: 13 residues. The CDR3, as DNA: TGTGCCAGCAGCTTGTCCCGCCTACTTCGCTACACCTTC. Translation gives CASSLSRLLRYTF.

In its sample, this clone was seen once. This chain joins TRBV27 and TRBJ1-2; 8 bases agree with TRBD1. The germline CDR1 and CDR2 sequences are MNHEY and SMNVEV (reference sequence). Germline trimming cut 2 bases from V and 5 bases from J; bases unmatched to any gene: 7. The CDR3 sequence is 15 residues long. This CDR3 is CASSLAQGAGYGYTF. DNA for the CDR3: TGTGCCAGCAGTTTAGCGCAGGGGGCTGGGTATGGCTACACCTTC.

The chain couples TRBV6-5 to TRBJ2-7; the D is unclear. V was pared by 0 bases and J by 4 bases, with 10 bases between. CDR3 size: 14 residues. Germline V CDR1 and CDR2: MNHEY, SVGAGI. The CDR3 spells CASSYSAVIYEQYF. The CDR3 nucleotides are TGTGCCAGCAGTTACTCGGCGGTAATATACGAGCAGTACTTC.

The chain combines TRBV6-6 with TRBJ1-5, with TRBD1 identical over 8 bases. CDR1 is MNHNY and CDR2 is SVGAGI in the germline V gene (reference sequence). V lost 6 bases and J lost 9; bases outside the gene matches: 10. The CDR3 is 14 residues long. The DNA of the CDR3 is TGTGCCAGCAGAGAATCGGCCAGGGGGCTGCCCCAGCATTTT. As protein: CASRESARGLPQHF.

V usage is TRBV19 and J usage is TRBJ1-2, with TRBD1 matching 10 bases. Losses at the gene ends were 3 bases for V and 4 bases for J; bases not matched to a gene: 5. Germline V CDR1 and CDR2: LNHDA, SQIVND (reference sequence). This CDR3 has 15 amino acids. This CDR3 is CASSIRDRGGYGYTF. The CDR3 DNA reads as TGTGCCAGTAGTATTCGGGACAGGGGAGGCTATGGCTACACCTTC.

The chain has TRBV27 and TRBJ1-5, with no clear D. CDR3 length equals 15 residues. Between the trimmed V and J ends, which lost 3 bases and 1 base, there was a span of 10 bases. The germline V gene has CDR1 MNHEY and CDR2 SMNVEV (reference sequence). The CDR3 is CASSLTPESNQPQHF. The CDR3 nucleotides read TGTGCCAGCAGTTTGACCCCCGAGAGCAATCAGCCCCAGCATTTT.

The chain carries TRBV6-5 and TRBJ2-5; D perhaps matches TRBD2 (7 bases). Per germline, CDR1 MNHEY and CDR2 SVGAGI. There are 15 residues in the CDR3. V shed 0 bases and J shed 5 bases, with 13 bases lying between them. This chain's CDR3 is CASSYSGGGWETQYF. CDR3 coding DNA: TGTGCCAGCAGTTACTCAGGGGGGGGCTGGGAGACCCAGTACTTC.

The gene calls are TRBV2 and TRBJ1-6; a possible D gene is TRBD1 (6 bases). Trimming removed 2 bases at V and 7 bases at J, with 15 bases between. The CDR3 sequence is 16 residues long. The V gene's germline CDR1 is SNHLY and CDR2 FYNNEI. The CDR3, as DNA: TGTGCCAGCAGTGAAAGTGAGGACAGCGTCAATTCACCCCTCCACTTT. Translated, it gives CASSESEDSVNSPLHF.

Concerning this clone itself: The sample has other DNA sequences that encode this CDR3 too. The chain uses TRBV11-2 and TRBJ1-2; possible D gene TRBD1, 5 bases. The length of the CDR3 is 13 residues. V lost 0 bases, J lost 7 bases, and 9 bases lay in between. In germline, CDR1 is SGHAT, CDR2 FQNNGV. The CDR3 region is CASSLDRGSGYTF. CDR3 DNA sequence: TGTGCCAGCAGCTTAGATAGGGGATCTGGCTACACCTTC.

J is TRBJ2-5 and V is TRBV12-5; D is tentatively TRBD1 or TRBD2 (6 bases each). CDR1 and CDR2 from the germline V gene are LGHNT and FRNRAP. Between the trimmed V and J ends, which lost 4 bases and 5 bases, there was a span of 17 bases. The CDR3 runs to 15 residues. CDR3 coding DNA: TGTGCTAGTGGTTCGGGGGACACCCCGGGCGAGACCCAGTACTTC. Amino acid sequence: CASGSGDTPGETQYF.

This clone was observed a single time. The V gene is TRBV5-5, the J gene TRBJ2-5; D may be TRBD1 (6 bases). With 3 bases removed from V and 5 bases from J, the gap between germline ends came to 11 bases. Germline CDR1 is SGHKS and CDR2 is YYEKEE (reference sequence). The CDR3 spans 13 residues. This CDR3 reads CASSSQGRETQYF. The CDR3 DNA reads as TGTGCCAGCAGCTCACAGGGTCGGGAGACCCAGTACTTC.

The chain links TRBV5-1 to TRBJ2-5; D possibly uses TRBD1 or TRBD2 (6 bases each). CDR1 and CDR2 (germline): SGHRS, YFSETQ. The CDR3 spans 14 residues. V dropped 2 bases and J dropped 13 bases, with 21 bases sitting between them. The CDR3 is CASSFSSGADLWYF. For the CDR3, the DNA is TGCGCCAGCAGCTTCTCGTCGGGGGCCGACCTTTGGTACTTC.

The chain is built from TRBV7-8 and TRBJ2-3; 13 bases are a match to TRBD2. J gave up 5 bases and V 3 bases, and 5 bases lay outside the gene matches. The CDR3 is 16 residues long. CDR1 is SGHVS and CDR2 is FQNEAQ in the germline V gene. As DNA, the CDR3 is TGTGCCAGCAGCTTCACTAGCGGGGGGGTTGGAGATACGCAGTATTTT. It is translated as CASSFTSGGVGDTQYF.